What follows are 25 T cell receptor delta chains derived from one specimen sequenced in a study of gamma-delta chains in newborns, infants, children. TCRdb fed the reads to CATT. The table lists 3,000 to 4,000 delta-chain clones, roughly 0.6% of them singletons. The material sequenced was blood. The receptors were sampled from a child who was a newborn, infant or young child, either healthy, febrile or measles-vaccinated (not recorded which).

In its sample, this clone was seen a few times. A much larger clone sits a single nucleotide away, making a read error possible. The CDR3 nucleotides are TGTGCCTGTGGCACCGTACTGGGGGATACGCCGAGCTCCTGGGACACCCGACAGATGTTTTTC. This translates into CACGTVLGDTPSSWDTRQMFF. The chain joins TRDV2 to TRDJ3, with 13 positions matching TRDD3. The CDR3 contains 21 residues. Germline V gene data show CDR1 as GEAIGNYY and CDR2 as EKD.

Worth noting for this clone: This sequence is one base from a far larger clone and is likely a read error. Other nucleotide sequences from this sample produce the same CDR3. This rearrangement joins TRDV2 to TRDJ3; D might be TRDD3 (5 bases). CDR3 length equals 17 residues. The germline gives CDR1 GEAIGNYY, CDR2 EKD. As DNA, the CDR3 is TGTGCCTGTGACACCTGGGCTAACTCCTGGGACACCAGACAGATGTTTTTC. This gives the protein CACDTWANSWDTRQMFF.

A word on this clone: The protein TCRdb lists belongs to a much larger clone and differs from this DNA's translation at residue 8, which points to a read error; the protein shown is made from the DNA. The chain links TRDV2 to TRDJ3; D not certain. This CDR3 is 17 amino acids long. Looked up from germline, CDR1 is GEAIGNYY and CDR2 is EKD. V lost 0 bases to trimming and J lost 0 bases, with 8 bases between them. CDR3 sequence reads: CACDTWADSWDTRQMFF. For the CDR3, the DNA is TGTGCCTGTGACACCTGGGCTGACTCCTGGGACACCCGACAGATGTTTTTC.

Worth noting for this clone: Given a much more abundant clone one base away, this may be a read error. No V gene call is available, although the J gene is TRDJ3; the table assigns TRDD3, which was not confirmed against the DNA. The CDR3 spans 21 residues. The DNA of the CDR3 is TGTGCCTGTGGCCCCGCCGTACTGGGGGATACGAGCTCCTGGGACACCCGACAGATGTTTTTC. It translates to CACGPAVLGDTSSWDTRQMFF.

In the case of this clone: A much more abundant neighbour one base away suggests this may be a read error. Other DNA sequences within the sample encode an identical CDR3. This rearrangement joins TRDV2 to TRDJ3; 12 bases align to TRDD3. The V gene's germline CDR1 is GEAIGNYY and CDR2 EKD. J gave up 1 base and V 0 bases, and 6 bases lay outside the gene matches. The CDR3 sequence is 20 residues long. The CDR3 region has the DNA TGTGCCTGTGACACCGCTCCGCTGGGGGATACGTCCTGGGACACCCGACAGATGTTTTTC. This encodes CACDTAPLGDTSWDTRQMFF.

This clone was detected a few times. TCRdb attributes to this sequence the protein of a much larger clone, which differs from the DNA translation at residue 10; a read error is likely, and the protein displayed is translated from the DNA. Other nucleotide sequences from this sample produce the same CDR3. The chain is built from TRDV2 and TRDJ2, with 10 bases that match TRDD3. The CDR3 is 14 residues long. The trim removed 4 bases at V and 11 bases at J, leaving 9 bases unmatched. Germline CDR1 is GEAIGNYY and CDR2 is EKD. The CDR3 protein is CACDSLGDTVQLFF. The CDR3 nucleotides read TGTGCCTGTGATTCATTGGGGGATACAGTGCAACTCTTCTTT.

The sample holds a few counts of this clone. This likely came from a read error, as a far larger clone is one base away. The same CDR3 is also encoded by other DNA sequences in this sample. The gene calls are TRDV2 and TRDJ1; the match to TRDD3 covers 13 bases. Germline loops: CDR1 GEAIGNYY, CDR2 EKD. CDR3 size: 14 residues. V trimming: 3 bases; J trimming: 8 bases; junction bases outside the gene matches: 5. The DNA for the CDR3 is TGTGCCTGTGACGACTGGGGGATACGCGACAAACTCATCTTT. Protein product: CACDDWGIRDKLIF.

A note on this clone: TCRdb attributes to this sequence the protein of a much larger clone, which differs from the DNA translation at residue 13; a read error is likely, and the protein displayed is translated from the DNA. The chain has TRDV2 and TRDJ3; D may be TRDD3 (5 bases). CDR3 length: 18 residues. Germline CDR1 is GEAIGNYY and CDR2 is EKD. CDR3 amino acids: CACDTGYVSSWDARQMFF. The CDR3 DNA sequence: TGTGCCTGTGACACCGGGTACGTGAGCTCCTGGGACGCCCGACAGATGTTTTTC.

About this clone: A read error likely explains why the TCRdb protein, taken from a much larger clone, differs from this DNA's translation at residue 17; the protein shown is translated from the DNA. The chain is built from TRDV2 and TRDJ3; TRDD3 aligns across 11 bases. The germline V gene has CDR1 GEAIGNYY and CDR2 EKD. There are 19 residues in the CDR3. The chain's CDR3 is CACDTGGYASSWDTRQTFF. In DNA, the CDR3 is TGTGCCTGTGACACTGGGGGATACGCGAGCTCCTGGGACACCCGACAGACGTTTTTC.

This clone was recorded many times. This likely reflects a read error, since a far larger clone is one base away. J is TRDJ1 and V is TRDV2; 10 bases match TRDD3. Germline loops: CDR1 GEAIGNYY, CDR2 EKD. The length of the CDR3 is 14 residues. The V gene end was trimmed by 5 bases and the J gene end by 8 bases; junction bases not matched to a gene: 10. The CDR3 is CACGDVLGDLKLIF. The CDR3 DNA is TGTGCCTGTGGCGATGTACTGGGGGATCTCAAACTCATCTTT.

To note about this clone: Given a much more abundant clone one base away, this may be a read error. The rearrangement joins TRDV1 to TRDJ1; D unresolved. V lost 3 bases and J lost 0, with 29 bases in between. The germline V gene encodes CDR1 TSWWSYY and CDR2 QGS. This CDR3 region has 21 residues. The CDR3 loop reads CALGEFPSTSKEPLYTDKLIF. The CDR3 region has the DNA TGTGCTCTTGGGGAGTTCCCCTCCACCTCCAAAGAGCCGCTCTACACCGATAAACTCATCTTT.

In regard to this clone: The junction departs from the called germline gene at one end, perhaps through a read error. This chain joins TRDV2 and TRDJ3; TRDD3 matches 8 bases. CDR3 length equals 18 residues. Germline lookup yields CDR1 GEAIGNYY and CDR2 EKD. CDR3 region: CACDSTGGTSWDTRQVFF. For the CDR3, the DNA is TGTGCCTGTGACAGTACTGGGGGGACCTCCTGGGACACCCGACAGGTGTTTTTC.

A remark on this clone: TCRdb's protein, taken from a much larger clone, differs from this DNA's translation at residue 14, likely owing to a read error; the protein displayed comes from the DNA. This rearrangement joins TRDV2 to TRDJ3; 8 bases fit TRDD3. The CDR3 totals 17 residues. Germline values: CDR1 GEAIGNYY, CDR2 EKD. The CDR3 loop reads CACDTWGITWDTRRMFF. The CDR3 region has the DNA TGTGCCTGTGACACCTGGGGGATCACCTGGGACACCCGACGGATGTTTTTC.

This clone is large by share. The sample contains more than one DNA sequence encoding this CDR3. The chain uses TRDV2 and TRDJ2, with TRDD3 matching 9 bases. The CDR3 is 16 residues long. Germline CDR1 reads GEAIGNYY; CDR2 reads EKD. After removal of 1 base from V and 0 bases from J, the junction contained 2 bases not matched to a gene. CDR3 sequence reads: CACDTVGDTLTAQLFF. The CDR3 coding sequence is TGTGCCTGTGACACGGTGGGGGATACTTTGACAGCACAACTCTTCTTT.

This clone was observed a handful of times. A far larger clone lies a single base away; this is likely a read error. This chain joins TRDV2 and TRDJ3; the match to TRDD3 covers 11 bases. The CDR3 extends over 20 amino acids. CDR1 GEAIGNYY and CDR2 EKD come from the germline V gene. The CDR3 region is CACEYHWGIEVAWGTRQMFF. CDR3 DNA: TGTGCCTGTGAATACCACTGGGGGATAGAGGTCGCCTGGGGCACCCGACAGATGTTTTTC.

Only a few counts were recorded for this clone. TCRdb assigns this DNA the protein of a much larger clone, which departs from its translation at residue 12; this likely reflects a read error, and the protein shown comes from translating the DNA. V usage is TRDV2 and J usage is TRDJ3; no definite D call. This CDR3 is 18 amino acids long. Germline V gives CDR1 GEAIGNYY, CDR2 EKD. The DNA for the CDR3 is TGTGCCTGTGACACCGGGTACGTGAGCTCCTGGAACACCCGACAGATGTTTTTC. As protein: CACDTGYVSSWNTRQMFF.

This clone was seen at least ten times. One base separates it from a far larger clone, so it is likely a read error. The V and J genes are TRDV2 and TRDJ3; D may be TRDD3 (6 bases). Germline V gene lookup returns CDR1 GEAIGNYY and CDR2 EKD. The CDR3 loop spans 17 amino acids. In DNA form, the CDR3 reads TGTGCCTGTGACACCGCTGGGAGCTCCTGGGGCACCCGACAGATGTTTTTC. Protein sequence: CACDTAGSSWGTRQMFF.

This clone is medium-sized within its sample. This may be a read error, as it is one base from a much larger clone. In the same sample, other DNA sequences code for this CDR3. J is TRDJ2 and V is TRDV2, with 9 bases identical to TRDD3. The CDR3 is made up of 15 amino acids. J gave up 1 base and V 1 base, and 0 bases lay outside the gene matches. Germline lookup yields CDR1 GEAIGNYY and CDR2 EKD. The DNA for the CDR3 is TGTGCCTGTGACACACTGGGGGATTTGACAGCACAACTCTTCTTT. Encoded protein: CACDTLGDLTAQLFF.

A word on this clone: The junction and the germline gene differ at one end; a read error may be behind it. V and J are TRDV2 and TRDJ2, with 7 nucleotides matching TRDD3. This CDR3 is 14 amino acids long. The V gene's germline CDR1 is GEAIGNYY and CDR2 EKD. CDR3 sequence: CACDILGDTAQRFF. Here the CDR3 DNA reads TGTGCCTGTGACATATTGGGGGACACAGCACAACGCTTCTTT.

This clone occurred a few times. This probably arose from a read error, given a far larger clone one base away. The sample has other DNA sequences that encode this CDR3 too. CDR3 protein: CACDTVLGDTSSWDTRQMFF. The CDR3 nucleotides read TGTGCCTGCGACACCGTACTGGGGGATACCAGCTCCTGGGACACCCGACAGATGTTTTTC. The chain links TRDV2 to TRDJ3; the match to TRDD3 covers 12 bases. The CDR3 consists of 20 residues. In germline, CDR1 is GEAIGNYY, CDR2 EKD.

In its sample, this clone is medium-sized. V usage is TRDV2 and J usage is TRDJ3; 13 positions match TRDD3. The CDR3 spans 21 residues. Trimming at V came to 0 bases and at J to 0 bases, leaving 7 bases not matched to a gene. Germline CDR1 GEAIGNYY, CDR2 EKD. The CDR3 is CACDTVLGDTPSSWDTRQMFF. CDR3 nucleotide sequence: TGTGCCTGTGACACCGTACTGGGGGATACGCCGAGCTCCTGGGACACCCGACAGATGTTTTTC.

The table lists this clone with a few counts. It is likely a read error: a sequence one base away is far more abundant. Other nucleotide sequences in the sample specify the same CDR3. The gene calls are TRDV2 and TRDJ2, with D possibly being TRDD3 (6 bases). The CDR3 extends over 16 amino acids. Germline loops: CDR1 GEAIGNYY, CDR2 EKD. CDR3 bases: TGTGCCTGCGACACCGCGGGGATTACTACTACAGCACAACTCTTCTTT. Protein: CACDTAGITTTAQLFF.

This clone was counted a few times. It differs at one base from a far larger clone, so likely a read error. Distinct nucleotide sequences in the sample also encode this CDR3. This chain joins TRDV2 and TRDJ3, with 8 bases lining up with TRDD3. This CDR3 has 17 amino acids. Germline-derived CDR1 and CDR2 are GEAIGNYY and EKD. CDR3 DNA: TGTGCCTGTGACCCAGTACTGGGGGCCTGGGACACCCGGCAGATGTTTTTC. Translated: CACDPVLGAWDTRQMFF.

A few counts support this clone. The TCRdb protein, from a much larger clone, departs from this DNA's translation at residue 9, likely by read error; the protein shown derives from the DNA. The chain recombines TRDV2 with TRDJ2; 7 positions match TRDD3. The junction had 7 bases not matched to a gene; V was cut back by 0 bases and J by 4 bases. The length of the CDR3 is 16 residues. Germline loops: CDR1 GEAIGNYY, CDR2 EKD. CDR3 sequence reads: CACDTVGICGTAQLFF. The DNA of the CDR3 is TGTGCCTGTGACACCGTGGGGATATGCGGGACAGCACAACTCTTCTTT.

This clone turned up a few times. A far larger clone is a single base away, which makes a read error likely. Other DNA sequences in the sample encode the same CDR3. This chain connects TRDV2 to TRDJ3; 11 positions agree with TRDD3. J was trimmed by 1 base and V by 2 bases; bases with no gene match: 6. CDR1 and CDR2 (germline): GEAIGNYY, EKD. The CDR3 is made up of 19 amino acids. The CDR3 reads CACDIMGDTRSWDTRQMFF. CDR3 sequence (DNA): TGTGCCTGTGACATCATGGGGGATACGAGATCCTGGGACACCCGACAGATGTTTTTC.